This T cell receptor beta chain is from a study of T cell responses to AZD1222 COVID-19 vaccine. CDR1 is LNHDA, CDR2 SQIVND, per germline (reference sequence). The CDR3 extends over 12 amino acids. Deletions cut 7 bases from V and 2 bases from J, with 8 bases between. Sequencing was performed with immunoSEQ multiplex PCR; in TCRdb, only in-frame clones are kept and a portion is missing. The repertoire includes more than 85,000 clones, 88% of them detected once, and roughly 1.5% sits in the top ten. Sequenced here: peripheral blood, sampled on day 0 of AZD1222 vaccination. The TCR was taken from an adult in good health. The chain joins TRBV19 to TRBJ1-2, with TRBD1 as a possible D gene (5 bases). For the CDR3, the DNA is TGTGCCAGTACCAGGGACAACTATGGCTACACCTTC. Translated: CASTRDNYGYTF. Using reference TRBV19 and TRBJ1-2 for the parts outside the CDR3, the full variable domain is DGGITQSPKYLFRKEGQNVTLSCEQNLNHDAMYWYRQDPGQGLRLIYYSQIVNDFQKGDIAEGYSVSREKKESFPLTVTSAQKNPTAFYLCASTRDNYGYTFGSGTRLTVV.